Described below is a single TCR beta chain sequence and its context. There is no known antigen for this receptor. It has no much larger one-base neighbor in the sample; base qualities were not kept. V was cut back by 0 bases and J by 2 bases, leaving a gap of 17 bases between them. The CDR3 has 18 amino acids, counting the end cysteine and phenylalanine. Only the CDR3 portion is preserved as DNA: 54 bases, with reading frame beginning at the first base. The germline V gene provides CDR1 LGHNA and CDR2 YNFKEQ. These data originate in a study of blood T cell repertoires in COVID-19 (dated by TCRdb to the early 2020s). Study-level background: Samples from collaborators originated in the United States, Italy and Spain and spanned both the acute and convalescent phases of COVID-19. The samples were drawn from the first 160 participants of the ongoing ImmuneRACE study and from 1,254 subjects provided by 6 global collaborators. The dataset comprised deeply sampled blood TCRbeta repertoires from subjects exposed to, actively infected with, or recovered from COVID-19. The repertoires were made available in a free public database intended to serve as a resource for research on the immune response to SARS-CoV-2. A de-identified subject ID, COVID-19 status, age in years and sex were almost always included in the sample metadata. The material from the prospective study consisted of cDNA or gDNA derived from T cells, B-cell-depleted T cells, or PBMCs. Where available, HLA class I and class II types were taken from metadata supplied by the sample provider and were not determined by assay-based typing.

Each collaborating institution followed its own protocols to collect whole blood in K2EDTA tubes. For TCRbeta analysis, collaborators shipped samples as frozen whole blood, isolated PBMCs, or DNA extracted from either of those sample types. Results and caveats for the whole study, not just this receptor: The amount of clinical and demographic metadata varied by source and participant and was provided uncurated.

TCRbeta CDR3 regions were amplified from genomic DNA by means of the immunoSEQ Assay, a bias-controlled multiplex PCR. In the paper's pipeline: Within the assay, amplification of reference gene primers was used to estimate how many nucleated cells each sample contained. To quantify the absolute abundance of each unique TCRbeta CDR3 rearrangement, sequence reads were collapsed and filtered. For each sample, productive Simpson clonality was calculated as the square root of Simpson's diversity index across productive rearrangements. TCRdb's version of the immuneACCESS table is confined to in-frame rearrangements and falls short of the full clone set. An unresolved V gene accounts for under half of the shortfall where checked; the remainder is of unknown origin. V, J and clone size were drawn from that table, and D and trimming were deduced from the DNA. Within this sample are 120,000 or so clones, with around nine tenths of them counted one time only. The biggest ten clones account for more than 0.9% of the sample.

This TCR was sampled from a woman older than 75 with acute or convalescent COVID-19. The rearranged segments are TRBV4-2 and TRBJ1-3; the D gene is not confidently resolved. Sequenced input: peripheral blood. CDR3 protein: CASSQDVGHPFTGNTIYF. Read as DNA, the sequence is TGTGCCAGCAGCCAAGATGTGGGCCACCCTTTTACTGGAAACACCATATATTTT.